This T cell receptor beta chain was captured by sequencing in a study of blood T cell repertoires in COVID-19. Assignment of participants to cohorts was predicated upon participant-reported clinical history. TCRdb's copy holds only in-frame clones and misses some; the assay was immunoSEQ multiplex PCR. In the table there are roughly 220,000 clones, 86% of which are singletons. Germline loops: CDR1 WSHSY, CDR2 SAAADI. Trimming took off 4 bases at V and 12 bases at J, with 15 bases between the two ends. The CDR3 runs to 12 residues. The rearrangement joins TRBV10-2 to TRBJ1-2, with D uncertain. Sequencing input: PBMCs or T cells enriched from blood (not recorded which). The sequence was collected from a woman aged 40 to 49 with acute COVID-19. This CDR3 is CASSAGVATDTF. In DNA, the CDR3 is TGCGCCAGCAGTGCGGGAGTCGCTACCGACACCTTC.